The next 6 T cell receptor beta chains were all read from a single sample in a study of early T cells in non-severe SARS-CoV-2 infection. Each CDR3 protein gets one entry after TCRdb re-called the 5' RACE reads with MiXCR. The data hold tens of thousands of distinct CDR3 sequences, with about 9.4% observed a single time. Sequencing was carried out using whole blood. The receptors were gathered from an adult who was a healthcare worker with PCR-confirmed SARS-CoV-2 infection or an uninfected control (not recorded which).

On this clonotype: The germline gene is not matched at one end of the junction; a read error may be the cause. The V gene is TRBV29-1, the J gene TRBJ2-3; 8 bases align to TRBD2. Germline V gene data show CDR1 as SQVTM and CDR2 as ANQGSEA. CDR3 size: 13 residues. CDR3 residues: CNVVSGGTDTQYF. The CDR3, as DNA: TGCAACGTTGTTAGCGGGGGCACAGATACGCAGTATTTT.

The chain couples TRBV5-1 to TRBJ2-7; TRBD2 matches 14 bases. The CDR3 is 15 amino acids. The J segment lost 2 bases and the V segment lost 6 bases, leaving 4 bases of the junction unmatched. The germline CDR1 and CDR2 sequences are SGHRS and YFSETQ. The CDR3 here is CASTRTSGGTYEQYF. The CDR3, as DNA: TGCGCCAGCACCCGGACTAGCGGGGGGACCTACGAGCAGTACTTC.

The chain carries TRBV5-1 and TRBJ2-2, with 10 bases identical to TRBD1. V shed 0 bases and J 3 bases; nucleotides not matched to a gene: 5. The CDR3 is 17 amino acids. Germline loops: CDR1 SGHRS, CDR2 YFSETQ. CDR3 sequence reads: CASSLVGTGADTGELFF. CDR3 in DNA: TGCGCCAGCAGCTTGGTCGGGACAGGGGCGGACACCGGGGAGCTGTTTTTT. The full variable domain, its missing parts supplied by reference TRBV5-1 and TRBJ2-2, is KAGVTQTPRYLIKTRGQQVTLSCSPISGHRSVSWYQQTPGQGLQFLFEYFSETQRNKGNFPGRFSGRQFSNSRSEMNVSTLELGDSALYLCASSLVGTGADTGELFFGEGSRLTVL.

This clonotype was seen a few times. The chain has TRBV4-1 and TRBJ2-4; D is unclear. The germline V and J ends were trimmed by 4 bases and 0 bases, with 10 bases remaining between them. The V gene's germline CDR1 is MGHRA and CDR2 YSYEKL. The CDR3 length is 15 residues. CDR3 residues: CASSLLNLAKNIQYF. The CDR3, as DNA: TGCGCCAGCAGCCTATTGAATCTAGCCAAAAACATTCAGTACTTC.

There are a few counts of this clonotype. J is TRBJ2-2 and V is TRBV7-2, with D possibly being TRBD1 or TRBD2 (5 bases each). The germline V and J ends were trimmed by 5 bases and 2 bases, with 12 bases remaining between them. The germline gives CDR1 SGHTA, CDR2 FQGNSA. The CDR3 is 15 amino acids. The CDR3 sequence: CASSHPGTNTGELFF. The DNA for the CDR3 is TGTGCCAGCAGCCACCCCGGGACCAACACCGGGGAGCTGTTTTTT. Full variable domain (outside the CDR3, taken from reference TRBV7-2 and TRBJ2-2): GAGVSQSPSNKVTEKGKDVELRCDPISGHTALYWYRQSLGQGLEFLIYFQGNSAPDKSGLPSDRFSAERTGGSVSTLTIQRTQQEDSAVYLCASSHPGTNTGELFFGEGSRLTVL.

This clonotype has only a few counts. This chain connects TRBV7-4 to TRBJ1-5; D not resolved. The germline V gene encodes CDR1 SGHVT and CDR2 SQSDAQ. CDR3 length: 17 amino acids. V lost 2 bases to trimming and J lost 0 bases, with 14 bases between them. CDR3 DNA: TGTGCCAGCAGCTTACCAATGACCCTATATAGCAATCAGCCCCAGCATTTT. Residues: CASSLPMTLYSNQPQHF.